Shown below are 23 T cell receptor beta chains from a single sample sequenced in a study of beta chain features in type 1 diabetes. Isolated RNA was reverse transcribed in full, so expressed TCRB transcripts were sequenced. Profiling relied on immunoSEQ multiplex PCR, and the TCRdb table lists in-frame clones only, not all of them. The table includes 50,000 or so clones, around 40% detected once. Study-level points and caveats: Shorter TCRB CDR3s, moderately but significantly so, were found in Type 1 diabetes patients in all four CD4+ subsets.

These receptors have no known antigen. The sample taken for sequencing was Tregs from blood. These receptors were taken from a man in his thirties or forties with type 1 diabetes.

This clone was counted a few times. The chain recombines TRBV9 with TRBJ2-1; D is unclear. The CDR3 sequence is 14 residues long. The V end was cut by 3 bases, the J end by 4 bases, with 11 bases between. CDR1 and CDR2 from the germline V gene are SGDLS and YYNGEE. The CDR3 sequence: CASSGHDKYNEQFF. The CDR3 coding sequence is TGTGCCAGCAGCGGGCATGACAAGTACAATGAGCAGTTCTTC.

This clone was seen only a few times. The chain has TRBV2 and TRBJ2-7; D gene uncertain. CDR3 length equals 15 residues. V was pared by 1 base and J by 2 bases, with 12 bases between. The germline V gene encodes CDR1 SNHLY and CDR2 FYNNEI. The CDR3: CASSEDYGPAYEQYF. The CDR3 DNA sequence: TGTGCCAGCAGTGAAGATTATGGGCCAGCCTACGAGCAGTACTTC.

The chain combines TRBV5-1 with TRBJ2-5; 11 bases match TRBD2. This CDR3 is built from 15 residues. V shed 4 bases, J shed 3 bases, and the junction held 5 bases outside the gene matches. Germline V gene lookup returns CDR1 SGHRS and CDR2 YFSETQ. The chain's CDR3 is CASSQTTSGKETQYF. Written as DNA, the CDR3 is TGCGCCAGCAGCCAGACGACTAGCGGGAAAGAGACCCAGTACTTC.

The chain couples TRBV18 to TRBJ1-5; D possibly corresponds to TRBD1 (6 bases). The germline CDR1 and CDR2 sequences are KGHSH and LQKENI. V was trimmed by 3 bases and J by 2 bases, leaving 14 bases between them. CDR3 length: 16 residues. The CDR3 region is CASSPRGGAGNQPQHF. The CDR3 nucleotides read TGTGCCAGCTCACCTAGGGGGGGCGCGGGCAATCAGCCCCAGCATTTT.

The sample holds one count of this clone. This rearrangement joins TRBV2 to TRBJ2-5; TRBD1 matches at 7 bases. The J call may be in error: the DNA end matches TRBJ2-7 better. CDR1 is SNHLY and CDR2 is FYNNEI in the germline V gene. There are 11 residues in the CDR3. DNA of the CDR3: TGTGCCAGCAATAGACAGGGCGAGCAGTACTTC. This codes for CASNRQGEQYF.

This clone has a handful of counts. The rearrangement links TRBV28 to TRBJ1-2, with a possible D match to TRBD1 (6 bases). CDR3 length equals 14 residues. V lost 3 bases to trimming and J lost 6 bases, with 14 bases between them. Germline V gene sequence: CDR1 MDHEN, CDR2 SYDVKM. CDR3 nucleotide sequence: TGTGCCAGCAGTTTCGCGCACAGGGCCGATGGCTACACCTTC. Its protein product is CASSFAHRADGYTF.

The CDR3 nucleotides are TGTGCCAGCAGTTTCCGGGCCGCAGGGGAGGGACAGCCCCAGCATTTT. Translated: CASSFRAAGEGQPQHF. V gene TRBV27 combines with J gene TRBJ1-5; a possible D gene is TRBD1 (6 bases). This CDR3 contains 16 residues. Germline V CDR1 and CDR2: MNHEY, SMNVEV (reference sequence). Trimming took 3 bases from V and 7 from J, leaving 19 bases between them.

This clone has more than one count but fewer than ten. This chain uses TRBV11-3 with TRBJ2-1, with D unresolved. Trimming pared 5 bases from V and 6 bases from J, leaving 11 bases between. Germline loops: CDR1 SGHNT, CDR2 YENEEA. This CDR3 spans 13 amino acids. The CDR3 nucleotides read TGTGCCAGCAGCCTAGGTTTCAGCAATGAGCAGTTCTTC. It encodes CASSLGFSNEQFF.

The V gene is TRBV7-2, the J gene TRBJ2-7, with TRBD2 matching 8 bases. This CDR3 is 15 amino acids long. Germline V gene lookup returns CDR1 SGHTA and CDR2 FQGNSA. The J segment lost 4 bases and the V segment lost 4 bases, leaving 9 bases of the junction unmatched. The CDR3 DNA follows: TGTGCCAGCAGCTGGCAAGCGGGAGAGGGGTACGAGCAGTACTTC. It yields the protein CASSWQAGEGYEQYF. The entire variable domain, with the rest obtained from reference TRBV7-2 and TRBJ2-7, is as follows: GAGVSQSPSNKVTEKGKDVELRCDPISGHTALYWYRQSLGQGLEFLIYFQGNSAPDKSGLPSDRFSAERTGGSVSTLTIQRTQQEDSAVYLCASSWQAGEGYEQYFGPGTRLTVT.

The chain has TRBV7-2 and TRBJ2-1; TRBD1 might be the D (5 bases). The germline CDR1 and CDR2 sequences are SGHTA and FQGNSA. The CDR3 has 14 amino acids. V shed 6 bases and J shed 0 bases, with 9 bases lying between them. CDR3 residues: CASRQDVSYNEQFF. In DNA form, the CDR3 reads TGTGCCAGCAGACAGGATGTCTCCTACAATGAGCAGTTCTTC.

CDR3 in amino acids: CAIGGSSYEQYF. The CDR3 DNA follows: TGTGCCATCGGCGGCAGCTCCTACGAGCAGTACTTC. The chain is built from TRBV10-3 and TRBJ2-7; D gene unclear. CDR1 is ENHRY, CDR2 SYGVKD, per germline. With 8 bases removed from V and 0 bases from J, the gap between germline ends came to 8 bases. This CDR3 comprises 12 residues.

A single count supports this clone. The V and J genes are TRBV11-2 and TRBJ2-7, with D tentatively TRBD1 (5 bases). The CDR3 is 14 amino acids. The germline V gene encodes CDR1 SGHAT and CDR2 FQNNGV. Trimming removed 4 bases from V and 5 bases from J, with 15 bases in between. CDR3 nucleotides: TGTGCCAGCAGCTCCTTCGCTAGGGGCGACGAGCAGTACTTC. Its translation is CASSSFARGDEQYF.

This clone showed up just once. This chain connects TRBV19 to TRBJ2-5; D possibly corresponds to TRBD2 (5 bases). V dropped 4 bases and J dropped 2 bases, with 11 bases sitting between them. CDR1 and CDR2 (germline): LNHDA, SQIVND (reference sequence). The CDR3 has 14 amino acids. CDR3 protein: CASSNRAGQETQYF. In DNA, the CDR3 is TGTGCCAGTAGTAATAGGGCGGGTCAAGAGACCCAGTACTTC.

This clone turned up a few times. The genes are TRBV7-6 and TRBJ2-3; 7 positions match TRBD2. The V segment lost 1 base and the J segment 2 bases; nucleotides outside the gene matches: 6. Germline assignment: CDR1 SGHVS and CDR2 FNYEAQ. The CDR3 sequence is 16 residues long. For the CDR3, the DNA is TGTGCCAGCAGCTTAGAGGCTAGCGGAAACACAGATACGCAGTATTTT. Translation: CASSLEASGNTDTQYF.

The V gene is TRBV28, the J gene TRBJ2-1; D is perhaps TRBD2 (5 bases). With 4 bases removed from V and 3 bases from J, the gap between germline ends came to 16 bases. Germline loops: CDR1 MDHEN, CDR2 SYDVKM. The CDR3 has 16 amino acids. The CDR3 DNA is TGTGCCAGCAGTTCCACCCCGACCGGGAACTACAATGAGCAGTTCTTC. This sequence encodes CASSSTPTGNYNEQFF. The full variable domain, completed using reference TRBV28 and TRBJ2-1, is DVKVTQSSRYLVKRTGEKVFLECVQDMDHENMFWYRQDPGLGLRLIYFSYDVKMKEKGDIPEGYSVSREKKERFSLILESASTNQTSMYLCASSSTPTGNYNEQFFGPGTRLTVL.

V gene TRBV7-8 combines with J gene TRBJ2-7; 10 nucleotides align to TRBD2. The CDR3 length is 15 residues. Losses at the gene ends were 1 base for V and 4 bases for J; bases not matched to a gene: 4. Per the germline V gene, CDR1 is SGHVS and CDR2 is FQNEAQ. The CDR3 reads CASSLVIAGGYEQYF. The CDR3, as DNA: TGTGCCAGCAGCTTAGTTATAGCGGGAGGTTACGAGCAGTACTTC.

This chain links TRBV19 with TRBJ2-5; a possible D gene is TRBD2 (6 bases). The CDR3 loop spans 12 amino acids. The V end lost 8 bases, the J end lost 5 bases, and 12 bases lay between the germline ends. CDR1 LNHDA and CDR2 SQIVND come from the germline V gene (reference sequence). The CDR3 protein is CASAAGGETQYF. The CDR3 bases are TGTGCCAGTGCGGCTGGAGGGGAGACCCAGTACTTC.

This chain connects TRBV29-1 to TRBJ2-7; D perhaps matches TRBD1 (5 bases). Germline V gene lookup returns CDR1 SQVTM and CDR2 ANQGSEA. The CDR3 sequence is 12 residues long. With 5 bases removed from V and 4 bases from J, the gap between germline ends came to 12 bases. The CDR3 region has the DNA TGCAGCGTTCGTGCCAGGGCTTACGAGCAGTACTTC. This sequence encodes CSVRARAYEQYF.

The chain joins TRBV2 to TRBJ2-5; the D gene is possibly TRBD2 (5 bases). This CDR3 has 14 amino acids. V lost 3 bases, J lost 3 bases, and 11 bases lay in between. In germline, CDR1 is SNHLY, CDR2 FYNNEI. The CDR3 DNA reads TGTGCCAGCAGTGAGGGTCGAGCGGAAGAGACCCAGTACTTC. Protein product: CASSEGRAEETQYF.

Only a few counts were recorded for this clone. This chain connects TRBV10-3 to TRBJ2-3; 11 bases align to TRBD2. Losses at the gene ends were 6 bases for V and 0 bases for J; bases not matched to a gene: 2. CDR3 length: 15 amino acids. Germline CDR1 reads ENHRY; CDR2 reads SYGVKD. This CDR3 is CAIRRTSGSTDTQYF. For the CDR3, the DNA is TGTGCCATCAGGCGGACTAGCGGGAGCACAGATACGCAGTATTTT.

This clone was seen a single time. The chain uses TRBV7-4 and TRBJ2-7; D possibly corresponds to TRBD1 (5 bases). Germline lookup yields CDR1 SGHVT and CDR2 SQSDAQ. V was pared by 4 bases and J by 2 bases, with 15 bases between. This CDR3 region has 15 residues. For the CDR3, the DNA is TGTGCCAGCAGCTCTAAAAGCAGGGTAACCTACGAGCAGTACTTC. Translated, it gives CASSSKSRVTYEQYF.

The chain joins TRBV10-3 to TRBJ2-4; D possibly corresponds to TRBD1 (5 bases). Germline V gene lookup returns CDR1 ENHRY and CDR2 SYGVKD. The CDR3 loop spans 13 amino acids. V gave up 3 bases and J gave up 5 bases, with 8 bases separating them. The CDR3 reads CAISDRAENIQYF. The DNA for the CDR3 is TGTGCCATCAGTGACAGGGCGGAAAACATTCAGTACTTC.

This clone has more than one count but fewer than ten. The chain combines TRBV2 with TRBJ2-2, with no clear D. Germline values: CDR1 SNHLY, CDR2 FYNNEI. This CDR3 is 17 amino acids long. V shed 1 base and J shed 4 bases, with 16 bases lying between them. The CDR3 sequence is CASSEDHLLVGTGELFF. CDR3 bases: TGTGCCAGCAGTGAAGACCACCTCCTAGTGGGCACCGGGGAGCTGTTTTTT.